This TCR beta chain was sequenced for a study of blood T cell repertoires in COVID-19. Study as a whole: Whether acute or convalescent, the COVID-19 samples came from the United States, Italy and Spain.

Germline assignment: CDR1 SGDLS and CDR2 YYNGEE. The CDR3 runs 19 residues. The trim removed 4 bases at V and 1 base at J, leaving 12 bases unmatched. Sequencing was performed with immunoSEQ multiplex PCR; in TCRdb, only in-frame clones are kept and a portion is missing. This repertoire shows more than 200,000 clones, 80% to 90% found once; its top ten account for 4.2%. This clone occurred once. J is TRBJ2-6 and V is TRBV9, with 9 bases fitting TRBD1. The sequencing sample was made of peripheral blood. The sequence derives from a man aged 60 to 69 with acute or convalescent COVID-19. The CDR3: CASSYRDRARGSGANVLTF. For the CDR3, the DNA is TGTGCCAGCAGCTACCGGGACAGGGCCAGGGGTTCTGGGGCCAACGTCCTGACTTTC.